This is a list of T cell receptor beta chains from one sample in a study of blood T cell repertoires in COVID-19. The table came from immunoSEQ multiplex PCR; TCRdb's copy has only in-frame clones and leaves some out. The table records 190,000 or so clones, 85% to 90% of them present only once. The sequencing sample was made of peripheral blood. All receptors derive from a man between 60 and 75 years old who had recovered from COVID-19. CDR3s include the opening cysteine and the closing phenylalanine or tryptophan. The D gene is left open where the match is weak.

D	V	J	DNA	CDR3
NA	TRBV6-5	TRBJ1-1	TGTGCCAGCAGTTTGGGACAAAACACTGAAGCTTTCTTT	CASSLGQNTEAFF
TRBD1	TRBV10-3	TRBJ2-2	TGTGCCATCAGTTCAACAGGGGACGACACCGGGGAGCTGTTTTTT	CAISSTGDDTGELFF
NA	TRBV6-4	TRBJ2-1	TGTGCCAGCAGTGACGCGAGCGGCAGCTTTGGTGAGCAGTTCTTC	CASSDASGSFGEQFF
TRBD2	TRBV9	TRBJ2-7	TGTGCCAGCAGCCTTAGCGGGGATAGCTCCTACGAGCAGTACTTC	CASSLSGDSSYEQYF
NA	TRBV3-1/TRBV3-2	TRBJ1-1	TGTGCCAGCATACACACAGGGAACACTGAAGCTTTCTTT	CASIHTGNTEAFF
TRBD2	TRBV29-1	TRBJ2-1	TGCAGCGCAGGACTAGCGGGGGATGAGCAGTTCTTC	CSAGLAGDEQFF
TRBD1	TRBV6-5	TRBJ1-5	TGTGCCAGCAGTTACGGACAGGGGGGCAATCAGCCCCAGCATTTT	CASSYGQGGNQPQHF
TRBD2	TRBV2	TRBJ2-7	TGTGCCAGCAGTGAAAGGGGACTAGCGGGACCATACGAGCAGTACTTC	CASSERGLAGPYEQYF
TRBD1	TRBV7-8	TRBJ1-5	TGTGCCAGCAGCTTATTGGGACAGGGGGCGAGAGGGCAGCCCCAGCATTTT	CASSLLGQGARGQPQHF
NA	TRBV19	TRBJ1-3	TGTGCCAGTAGTACTACAGGGCTTTCCTCTGGAAACACCATATATTTT	CASSTTGLSSGNTIYF
NA	TRBV7-3	TRBJ2-3	TGTGCCAGCAGCTTAACCCCCGGGGATACGCAGTATTTT	CASSLTPGDTQYF
NA	TRBV29-1	TRBJ2-6	TGCAGCTTCCTCCGGGTTGGGGCCAACGTCCTGACTTTC	CSFLRVGANVLTF